Presented here are 20 T cell receptor beta chains from one specimen sequenced in a study of CD8+ T cells in alopecia areata. RNA, once extracted, was reverse transcribed into cDNA for use as the sequencing template. Clones were sequenced by immunoSEQ multiplex PCR, and TCRdb holds only the in-frame ones, with some missing. Of roughly 180,000 clones in the sample, around 49% were seen once. Noted treatment: oral pan-JAK inhibitor, 5-10 mg twice daily. Here the sequenced sample was CD8+ T cells sorted from blood, taken around week 54, from a patient treated with tofacitinib. The source is a human donor with alopecia areata.

The J gene is TRBJ2-5, the V gene TRBV7-9, with 10 bases fitting TRBD2. The germline V gene encodes CDR1 SEHNR and CDR2 FQNEAQ (reference sequence). This CDR3 contains 17 residues. The ends lost 2 bases at V and 2 bases at J; junction bases unmatched: 8. CDR3 DNA sequence: TGTGCCAGCAGCTTACCGGCTAGCGGGGGTCCACAAGAGACCCAGTACTTC. This sequence encodes CASSLPASGGPQETQYF.

This clone was seen a few times. This chain connects TRBV5-6 to TRBJ1-1; TRBD1 might be the D (5 bases). The CDR3 covers 13 residues. CDR1 and CDR2 (germline): SGHDT, YYEEEE. Deletions cut 8 bases from V and 4 bases from J, with 15 bases between. The CDR3 spells CASTWSGGTEAFF. The CDR3 region has the DNA TGTGCCAGTACCTGGTCGGGGGGCACTGAAGCTTTCTTT.

The genes are TRBV18 and TRBJ1-5; D gene unclear. V was trimmed by 6 bases and J by 3 bases, leaving 21 bases between them. Germline V gives CDR1 KGHSH, CDR2 LQKENI. The CDR3 has 17 residues. This CDR3 reads CASSPIGSSHFNQPQHF. The CDR3 DNA is TGTGCCAGCTCTCCGATCGGGTCTTCCCACTTCAATCAGCCCCAGCATTTT.

The chain's CDR3 is CASSLGGATEAFF. The CDR3 DNA is TGTGCCAGCAGTTTAGGGGGCGCCACTGAAGCTTTCTTT. The chain couples TRBV27 to TRBJ1-1, with TRBD1 as a possible D gene (6 bases). Germline loops: CDR1 MNHEY, CDR2 SMNVEV (reference sequence). V shed 2 bases and J shed 4 bases, with 8 bases lying between them. The CDR3 is made up of 13 amino acids.

This clone was seen repeatedly, ten times or more. Germline and junction disagree at one end, which may indicate a read error. The chain combines TRBV25-1 with TRBJ2-2; D perhaps matches TRBD1 (5 bases). The CDR3 runs 14 residues. In germline, CDR1 is MGHDK, CDR2 SYGVNS. The CDR3 sequence is CATSQGTSGGELFF. The CDR3 DNA reads as TGTGCCACCAGTCAGGGCACGTCGGGCGGGGAGCTGTTTTTT. Together with reference TRBV25-1 and TRBJ2-2, the CDR3 gives the full variable domain: EADIYQTPRYLVIGTGKKITLECSQTMGHDKMYWYQQDPGMELHLIHYSYGVNSTEKGDLSSESTVSRIRTEHFPLTLESARPSHTSQYLCATSQGTSGGELFFGEGSRLTVL.

This clone was picked up a small number of times. The J gene is TRBJ1-4, the V gene TRBV5-1; D uncertain. Between the trimmed V and J ends, which lost 2 bases and 4 bases, there was a span of 9 bases. The V gene's germline CDR1 is SGHRS and CDR2 YFSETQ. The CDR3 covers 14 residues. CDR3 DNA sequence: TGCGCCAGCAGCTTCGGGTCGGGTAATGAAAAACTGTTTTTT. Amino acids: CASSFGSGNEKLFF.

The V gene is TRBV30, the J gene TRBJ2-1; no clear D. From germline, CDR1 is GTSNPN and CDR2 SVGIG (reference sequence). The ends were cut back, 2 bases at V and 2 bases at J, with 10 bases in the middle. The CDR3 extends over 14 amino acids. The CDR3 protein is CAWSLPTAYNEQFF. DNA for the CDR3: TGTGCCTGGAGTCTCCCGACCGCCTACAATGAGCAGTTCTTC.

This clone appeared a few times. The chain recombines TRBV7-8 with TRBJ2-1; TRBD1 is a possible D gene (6 bases). Trimming shortened V by 2 bases and J by 2 bases, and 13 bases separated the two germline ends. CDR1 is SGHVS, CDR2 FQNEAQ, per germline. The CDR3 loop spans 16 amino acids. CDR3 amino acids: CASSLRAGVTYNEQFF. In DNA, the CDR3 is TGTGCCAGCAGCTTAAGGGCAGGGGTGACCTACAATGAGCAGTTCTTC.

The genes are TRBV2 and TRBJ2-2, with a weak D call TRBD1 (5 bases). Between the trimmed V and J ends, which lost 4 bases and 7 bases, there was a span of 10 bases. The CDR3 spans 13 residues. Per the germline V gene, CDR1 is SNHLY and CDR2 is FYNNEI. The CDR3, as DNA: TGTGCCAGCAGTGTCCAGGGTAGCGGGGAGCTGTTTTTT. Its translation: CASSVQGSGELFF.

This clone has only one observation. This chain joins TRBV7-9 and TRBJ2-7; 10 positions match TRBD1. The length of the CDR3 is 15 residues. Germline CDR1 is SEHNR and CDR2 is FQNEAQ (reference sequence). The trim removed 3 bases at V and 3 bases at J, leaving 5 bases unmatched. DNA for the CDR3: TGTGCCAGCAGCTTCGGGACAGGGGCGATCTACGAGCAGTACTTC. This gives the protein CASSFGTGAIYEQYF.

The genes are TRBV4-3 and TRBJ1-2; 7 nucleotides align to TRBD1. V lost 0 bases to trimming and J lost 2 bases; unmatched junction nucleotides: 6. CDR1 is LGHNA, CDR2 YSLEER, per germline. This CDR3 is 16 amino acids long. CDR3 residues: CASSQEGGRANYGYTF. The CDR3 DNA is TGCGCCAGCAGCCAAGAAGGGGGCAGGGCAAACTATGGCTACACCTTC.

This clone has just a few counts. V and J are TRBV13 and TRBJ2-5; tentative D call: TRBD2 (7 bases). The CDR3 contains 17 residues. Germline V gives CDR1 PRHDT, CDR2 FYEKMQ (reference sequence). V gave up 1 base and J gave up 1 base, with 16 bases separating them. The chain's CDR3 is CASSLVGAGAIQETQYF. The CDR3 DNA reads as TGTGCCAGCAGCTTAGTAGGTGCGGGGGCGATCCAAGAGACCCAGTACTTC.

This clone was detected a few times. The chain employs TRBV9 and TRBJ2-1; possibly TRBD1 or TRBD2 for D (6 bases each). The V end was cut by 3 bases, the J end by 13 bases, with 26 bases between. Germline CDR1 reads SGDLS; CDR2 reads YYNGEE. The length of the CDR3 is 16 residues. The DNA of the CDR3 is TGTGCCAGCAGCGGCCGTCGGGGGCGAATTCCACATCGCCAGTTCTTC. Its protein product is CASSGRRGRIPHRQFF.

The J gene is TRBJ1-2, the V gene TRBV5-1; 7 bases agree with TRBD1. Germline values: CDR1 SGHRS, CDR2 YFSETQ. The CDR3 runs to 13 residues. With 4 bases clipped from V and 7 bases from J, the junction kept 7 bases outside the gene matches. CDR3 in DNA: TGCGCCAGCAGCCCCCGGACAGGTAGTGGCTACACCTTC. Its protein is CASSPRTGSGYTF.

CDR3 bases: TGTGCCAGCAGCCACAGGGGTGGCTACGAGCAGTACTTC. Encoded protein: CASSHRGGYEQYF. The chain has TRBV27 and TRBJ2-7; 7 positions agree with TRBD1. Looked up from germline, CDR1 is MNHEY and CDR2 is SMNVEV (reference sequence). With 6 bases clipped from V and 3 bases from J, the junction kept 5 bases outside the gene matches. The CDR3 has 13 residues.

The V call is TRBV30, the J call TRBJ2-7; perhaps D is TRBD1 or TRBD2 (7 bases each). The V and J ends lost 3 bases and 13 bases respectively, with 16 bases between them. The CDR3 has 11 residues. The germline CDR1 and CDR2 sequences are GTSNPN and SVGIG (reference sequence). The CDR3 coding sequence is TGTGCCTGGAGCTCAGGGGGGGCTAAATACTTC. Amino acids: CAWSSGGAKYF.

The rearrangement joins TRBV30 to TRBJ1-5; tentatively, D is TRBD1 (6 bases). The V end lost 1 base, the J end lost 2 bases, and 12 bases lay between the germline ends. Germline-derived CDR1 and CDR2 are GTSNPN and SVGIG (reference sequence). This CDR3 is 15 amino acids long. DNA of the CDR3: TGTGCCTGGAGTGCGGGACACCGGGGCAATCAGCCCCAGCATTTT. Translated, it gives CAWSAGHRGNQPQHF.

This clone was observed a few times. The chain carries TRBV14 and TRBJ2-5; no clear D. The CDR3 consists of 12 residues. Trimming cost V 5 bases and J 0 bases, with 4 bases left between them. Looked up from germline, CDR1 is SGHDN and CDR2 is FVKESK. In DNA, the CDR3 is TGTGCCAGCAGCGAGTACCAAGAGACCCAGTACTTC. Translated: CASSEYQETQYF.

This clone was seen more than once but under ten times. The chain carries TRBV6-5 and TRBJ1-1; possibly TRBD1 for D (5 bases). V dropped 2 bases and J dropped 0 bases, with 7 bases sitting between them. The CDR3 is made up of 14 amino acids. Looked up from germline, CDR1 is MNHEY and CDR2 is SVGAGI. Here the CDR3 reads CASSYDSLNTEAFF. CDR3 DNA sequence: TGTGCCAGCAGTTACGACAGCCTGAACACTGAAGCTTTCTTT.

The rearrangement joins TRBV30 to TRBJ2-1; no clear D. CDR3 length equals 15 residues. From germline, CDR1 is GTSNPN and CDR2 SVGIG (reference sequence). V was cut by 3 bases and J by 0 bases, with 12 bases left in between. The CDR3, as DNA: TGTGCCTGGAGGGGTGAACAGTACTCCTACAATGAGCAGTTCTTC. Protein product: CAWRGEQYSYNEQFF.